Here is one T cell receptor beta chain with its context. The entry originates in a study of OX40 agonist ivuxolimab in advanced cancers. Study details: As their treatment, patients were administered ivuxolimab, an agonistic anti-OX40 (CD134) antibody. The dose of intravenous ivuxolimab that patients received every 2 weeks ranged from 0.01 to 10 mg/kg. Cancers in dose escalation were hepatocellular, melanoma, renal cell and head and neck. Three patients showed partial responses: one hepatocellular carcinoma and two cutaneous melanoma cases.

Germline V lookup: CDR1 SGHTA, CDR2 FQGNSA. The CDR3 covers 16 residues. Trimming removed 5 bases from V and 3 bases from J; junction bases left unmatched: 12. Clones were read by immunoSEQ multiplex PCR, and TCRdb kept only the in-frame ones, dropping some. Among about 62,000 clones listed, roughly four fifths were seen once. The origin of this receptor is an adult with an advanced solid tumor such as melanoma, head and neck, liver or kidney cancer. The chain joins TRBV7-2 to TRBJ2-7, with 8 bases that match TRBD1. The sequencing used CD4+ or CD8+ T cells sorted from blood, collected in a trial of the OX40 agonist ivuxolimab. The CDR3 protein is CASSRTGNYINYEQYF. Written as DNA, the CDR3 is TGTGCCAGCAGCCGGACAGGGAACTATATAAACTACGAGCAGTACTTC. The full variable domain, with the rest looked up from reference TRBV7-2 and TRBJ2-7, is GAGVSQSPSNKVTEKGKDVELRCDPISGHTALYWYRQSLGQGLEFLIYFQGNSAPDKSGLPSDRFSAERTGGSVSTLTIQRTQQEDSAVYLCASSRTGNYINYEQYFGPGTRLTVT.